Given below is one T cell receptor beta chain in context. The antigen remains unidentified. PCR used 60 Vbeta primers and 13 Jbeta primers. Sequencing used immunoSEQ multiplex PCR; TCRdb keeps in-frame clones, though not all of them. This repertoire shows about 160,000 clones, about 82% found once; its top ten account for 1%. The donors, nominally healthy at sampling, likely had unrecorded immune exposures. This sample is drawn from a study of cytomegalovirus exposure and HLA in healthy donors. Points from the study as a whole: Earlier analysis found most TCR beta V segments productive about 87% or about 30% of the time.

This clonotype was obtained from a woman in her 50s in good health and CMV-seropositive. The specimen was PBMCs.

The CDR3 loop is CASSSGQSTEAFF. CDR3 bases: TGTGCCAGCAGTTCCGGACAGAGCACTGAAGCTTTCTTT. This rearrangement joins TRBV28 to TRBJ1-1, with D perhaps TRBD1 (6 bases). The V end lost 4 bases, the J end lost 4 bases, and 10 bases lay between the germline ends. CDR1 MDHEN and CDR2 SYDVKM come from the germline V gene. This CDR3 comprises 13 residues.